Presented here are 10 T cell receptor beta chains from one specimen sequenced in a study of metastatic and nonmetastatic thyroid tumors. The entire patient cohort was treatment-naive prior to thyroid surgery. MiXCR reprocessed the PCR reads for TCRdb. The sample lists about 5,000 clones; less than 20% were seen once. The specimen was adjacent normal tissue. These receptors came from a male donor with papillary thyroid cancer or a benign thyroid nodule (not recorded which). Some clones in this sample may be carry-over from other donors' samples.

This clone was recorded once. The chain recombines TRBV20-1 with TRBJ2-5, with a possible D match to TRBD1 (6 bases). In germline, CDR1 is DFQATT, CDR2 SNEGSKA (reference sequence). The V end lost 6 bases, the J end lost 4 bases, and 15 bases lay between the germline ends. The CDR3 covers 13 residues. The CDR3 spells CSAAKDRTETQYF. The CDR3, as DNA: TGCAGTGCCGCAAAGGACAGAACAGAGACCCAGTACTTC.

J is TRBJ1-5 and V is TRBV30; D is uncertain. CDR1 and CDR2 (germline): GTSNPN, SVGIG (reference sequence). The CDR3 has 12 residues. Trimming left V 2 bases short and J 7 bases short, with 9 bases between. In DNA form, the CDR3 reads TGTGCCTGGAGTTTGGGTACGCAGCCCCAGCATTTT. Protein sequence: CAWSLGTQPQHF.

In its sample, this clone was seen many times. The chain uses TRBV19 and TRBJ2-3, with D possibly TRBD2 on 6 matching bases. Deletions cut 4 bases from V and 4 bases from J, with 9 bases between. Germline V gene data show CDR1 as LNHDA and CDR2 as SQIVND (reference sequence). The CDR3 spans 13 residues. In DNA, the CDR3 is TGTGCCAGTAGTACCTGGGGGGCAGATACGCAGTATTTT. It translates to CASSTWGADTQYF.

This chain joins TRBV6-1 and TRBJ2-3, with 13 bases lining up with TRBD2. The germline CDR1 and CDR2 sequences are MNHNS and SASEGT. The CDR3 contains 16 residues. The V gene end was trimmed by 6 bases and the J gene end by 2 bases; junction bases not matched to a gene: 5. The CDR3 DNA is TGTGCCAGCAGCGCGGGACTAGCGGGGACCACAGATACGCAGTATTTT. Amino acids: CASSAGLAGTTDTQYF.

This clone was detected a few times. The chain employs TRBV28 and TRBJ2-2; 9 bases are a match to TRBD1. The V segment lost 7 bases and the J segment 1 base; nucleotides outside the gene matches: 10. Germline V gene data show CDR1 as MDHEN and CDR2 as SYDVKM. CDR3 length equals 17 residues. Here the CDR3 reads CASNPLGTGWNTGELFF. CDR3 in DNA: TGTGCCAGCAACCCTTTAGGGACAGGGTGGAACACCGGGGAGCTGTTTTTT.

This clone was observed a handful of times. The chain carries TRBV28 and TRBJ2-1; a weak D match, TRBD1 (5 bases). CDR3 length: 13 amino acids. V lost 2 bases, J lost 9 bases, and 11 bases lay in between. Germline CDR1 reads MDHEN; CDR2 reads SYDVKM. The chain's CDR3 is CASSLPQGFEQFF. In DNA form, the CDR3 reads TGTGCCAGCAGTTTACCCCAGGGATTTGAGCAGTTCTTC.

This clone counts as medium-sized. V and J are TRBV19 and TRBJ2-2; D not resolved. In germline, CDR1 is LNHDA, CDR2 SQIVND (reference sequence). This CDR3 comprises 13 residues. Trimming left V 3 bases short and J 5 bases short, with 7 bases between. For the CDR3, the DNA is TGTGCCAGTAGTATGATAGGGACCGGGGAGCTGTTTTTT. The encoded protein is CASSMIGTGELFF.

This clone has ten or more counts. The V call is TRBV27, the J call TRBJ2-7; no reliable D call. Germline-derived CDR1 and CDR2 are MNHEY and SMNVEV (reference sequence). The CDR3 is 14 residues long. V was trimmed by 3 bases and J by 1 base, leaving 10 bases between them. CDR3 DNA: TGTGCCAGCAGTTTGACTCAGGTATCCTACGAGCAGTACTTC. It is translated as CASSLTQVSYEQYF.

The chain joins TRBV19 to TRBJ1-2; 7 positions agree with TRBD1. V gave up 7 bases and J gave up 8 bases; unmatched junction bases: 16. The CDR3 runs to 15 residues. CDR1 and CDR2 from the germline V gene are LNHDA and SQIVND (reference sequence). CDR3 sequence reads: CASTNLQGGYGGYTF. The CDR3 nucleotides are TGTGCCAGTACCAACCTCCAGGGGGGCTATGGGGGCTACACCTTC. Drawing the rest from reference TRBV19 and TRBJ1-2, the complete variable domain is DGGITQSPKYLFRKEGQNVTLSCEQNLNHDAMYWYRQDPGQGLRLIYYSQIVNDFQKGDIAEGYSVSREKKESFPLTVTSAQKNPTAFYLCASTNLQGGYGGYTFGSGTRLTVV.

This clone was seen only a few times. The rearrangement uses TRBV7-2 and TRBJ1-5; D uncertain. Germline V CDR1 and CDR2: SGHTA, FQGNSA. V shed 5 bases and J shed 3 bases, with 11 bases lying between them. This CDR3 contains 14 residues. The CDR3 spells CASSQMGNNQPQHF. In nucleotides, the CDR3 is TGTGCCAGCAGCCAAATGGGAAACAATCAGCCCCAGCATTTT.